Listed below are T cell receptor beta chains from one sample, sequenced in a study of blood T cell repertoires in COVID-19. Produced via immunoSEQ multiplex PCR; TCRdb's table is partial and in-frame only. This sample carries 220,000 or so clones, 80% to 90% of them seen once, and the ten largest clones take 5.1%. The sample taken for sequencing was peripheral blood. Receptor source: a woman in her sixties who had recovered from COVID-19. The CDR3 runs from the conserved cysteine through the conserved F or W. A D gene is named only where the DNA matches it firmly. A row's size may be missing; if present it is once, few, many or a size class.

v_call	d_call	j_call	clone_size	cdr3_aa	cdr3_nt
TRBV5-6	TRBD1	TRBJ1-4	.	CASSPIQGFNEKLFF	TGTGCCAGCAGCCCGATACAGGGGTTTAATGAAAAACTGTTTTTT
TRBV3-1/TRBV3-2	.	TRBJ1-1	.	CASSQDWGQNTEAFF	TGTGCCAGCAGCCAAGATTGGGGACAGAACACTGAAGCTTTCTTT
TRBV4-2	.	TRBJ1-3	.	CASSQEWAISGNTIYF	TGTGCCAGCAGCCAAGAGTGGGCCATCTCTGGAAACACCATATATTTT
TRBV2	TRBD1	TRBJ1-5	many	CASRGTGVQPQHF	TGTGCCAGCAGGGGGACAGGGGTCCAGCCCCAGCATTTT
TRBV19	TRBD1	TRBJ1-4	once	CASRRSPGTGDEKLFF	TGTGCCAGTAGAAGATCTCCCGGGACAGGGGATGAAAAACTGTTTTTT
TRBV29-1	TRBD1	TRBJ2-5	.	CSGTGGLETQYF	TGCAGCGGGACAGGGGGCCTAGAGACCCAGTACTTC
TRBV3-1/TRBV3-2	.	TRBJ1-2	.	CASSQDLRVSNYGYTF	TGTGCCAGCAGCCAAGATTTGCGGGTTTCTAACTATGGCTACACCTTC
TRBV4-2	.	TRBJ1-3	.	CASSQVVREGNTIYF	TGTGCCAGCAGCCAAGTGGTCAGGGAAGGAAACACCATATATTTT
TRBV6-2/TRBV6-3	.	TRBJ1-5	.	CASSYFRRVEDQPQHF	TGTGCCAGCAGTTACTTCCGCCGGGTGGAGGATCAGCCCCAGCATTTT
TRBV9	.	TRBJ2-2	.	CASSVHGGHGTGELFF	TGTGCCAGCAGCGTCCATGGAGGGCACGGGACCGGGGAGCTGTTTTTT
TRBV21-1	.	TRBJ1-2	few	CASSRGGQGGYTF	TGTGCCAGCAGCAGGGGAGGGCAGGGGGGCTACACCTTC
TRBV5-1	TRBD2	TRBJ2-3	.	CASSYAGGRDTDTQYF	TGCGCCAGCAGCTATGCGGGGGGGCGCGACACAGATACGCAGTATTTT
TRBV6-5	.	TRBJ1-2	.	CASSSMYGTKYGYTF	TGTGCCAGCAGTTCCATGTATGGGACAAAATATGGCTACACCTTC
TRBV6-5	TRBD1	TRBJ1-1	.	CASTGQGADEAFF	TGTGCCAGCACGGGACAGGGAGCGGATGAAGCTTTCTTT
TRBV6-5	.	TRBJ1-1	.	CASSYRGGTEAFF	TGTGCCAGCAGTTACAGGGGTGGCACTGAAGCTTTCTTT
TRBV12-5	.	TRBJ2-2	.	CASGPKNTGELFF	TGTGCTAGTGGTCCTAAGAACACCGGGGAGCTGTTTTTT
TRBV11-3	TRBD1	TRBJ2-7	.	CASSLGQGIYEQYF	TGTGCCAGCAGCCTCGGACAGGGTATCTACGAGCAGTACTTC
TRBV3-1/TRBV3-2	.	TRBJ2-5	.	CASSLPIGRTQYF	TGTGCCAGCAGCCTTCCGATAGGGAGGACCCAGTACTTC
TRBV6-5	.	TRBJ2-7	once	CASSSPSDGYEQYF	TGTGCCAGCAGCTCTCCTAGCGACGGCTACGAGCAGTACTTC
TRBV21-1	.	TRBJ1-4	.	CASSKGEEPNEKLFF	TGTGCCAGCAGCAAAGGAGAGGAGCCTAATGAAAAACTGTTTTTT
TRBV3-1/TRBV3-2	.	TRBJ2-3	.	CASSQELAVSTDTQYF	TGTGCCAGCAGCCAAGAGCTGGCGGTTAGCACAGATACGCAGTATTTT
TRBV7-2	.	TRBJ2-5	.	CASTSGRGTHQETQYF	TGTGCCAGCACCTCCGGCAGGGGCACACACCAAGAGACCCAGTACTTC
TRBV20-1	.	TRBJ1-1	.	CSAWEGTEAFF	TGCAGTGCTTGGGAGGGCACTGAAGCTTTCTTT
TRBV5-4	TRBD1	TRBJ1-2	.	CASSSRGDYGYTF	TGTGCCAGCAGCTCCAGGGGGGACTATGGCTACACCTTC
TRBV7-3	TRBD2	TRBJ2-3	.	CASSLRGTTDTQYF	TGTGCCAGCAGCTTGCGGGGGACCACAGATACGCAGTATTTT
TRBV21-1	.	TRBJ2-4	.	CASSKVGQKEGVAKNIQYF	TGTGCCAGCAGCAAAGTGGGACAAAAAGAGGGGGTAGCCAAAAACATTCAGTACTTC
TRBV5-6	.	TRBJ2-2	many	CASSLGRIDTGELFF	TGTGCCAGCAGCTTGGGCAGGATTGACACCGGGGAGCTGTTTTTT
TRBV7-2	.	TRBJ2-2	.	CASSSDSPGTGELFF	TGTGCCAGCAGCTCGGACTCGCCCGGCACCGGGGAGCTGTTTTTT
TRBV12-5	.	TRBJ1-1	many	CASGEQGGEAFF	TGTGCTAGTGGCGAACAGGGCGGTGAAGCTTTCTTT
TRBV6-2/TRBV6-3	.	TRBJ2-1	few	CASSRSGTYNEQFF	TGTGCCAGCAGTAGATCGGGAACCTACAATGAGCAGTTCTTC
TRBV4-1	TRBD1	TRBJ1-2	.	CASSQGLRDRTPINYGYTF	TGCGCCAGCAGCCAGGGACTCCGGGACAGGACTCCCATTAACTATGGCTACACCTTC
TRBV6-5	.	TRBJ1-5	.	CASSYSSPKGGQPQHF	TGTGCCAGCAGTTACTCTAGCCCGAAAGGGGGTCAGCCCCAGCATTTT
TRBV7-2	.	TRBJ1-2	.	CASSLWAGDRVGYTF	TGTGCCAGCAGCTTATGGGCCGGGGATCGGGTCGGCTACACCTTC
TRBV29-1	.	TRBJ1-2	.	CSVEEQQGDGGYTF	TGCAGCGTTGAAGAGCAACAGGGAGACGGCGGCTACACCTTC
TRBV30	.	TRBJ1-5	.	CAWSSGSGNQPQHF	TGTGCCTGGAGTTCAGGGTCCGGCAATCAGCCCCAGCATTTT
TRBV5-1	TRBD1	TRBJ2-1	.	CASSRRDRGDEQFF	TGCGCCAGCAGCAGGCGGGACAGGGGCGATGAGCAGTTCTTC
TRBV5-4	TRBD1	TRBJ1-2	.	CASSLDRGLYGYTF	TGTGCCAGCAGCTTGGACAGGGGGTTGTACGGCTACACCTTC
TRBV4-3	TRBD2	TRBJ2-5	.	CASSQDSRGGGKTQYF	TGCGCCAGCAGCCAAGATTCGCGGGGGGGCGGTAAGACCCAGTACTTC
TRBV13	.	TRBJ1-3	.	CASSLVLGDPKGNTIYF	TGTGCCAGCAGCTTAGTTTTGGGAGACCCAAAAGGGAACACCATATATTTT
TRBV9	TRBD2	TRBJ2-4	.	CASSLQAGEEAKNIQYF	TGTGCCAGCAGCCTCCAGGCGGGGGAGGAAGCCAAAAACATTCAGTACTTC
TRBV4-1	TRBD2	TRBJ2-2	.	CASSRGLAGGPGTGELFF	TGCGCCAGCAGCCGGGGACTAGCGGGGGGGCCGGGCACCGGGGAGCTGTTTTTT
TRBV11-1	.	TRBJ2-1	.	CASNSPGANEQFF	TGTGCCAGCAACTCGCCTGGAGCAAATGAGCAGTTCTTC
TRBV12-3/TRBV12-4	.	TRBJ1-5	.	CASSPRGSQPQHF	TGTGCCAGCAGTCCCAGGGGTAGTCAGCCCCAGCATTTT
TRBV7-8	TRBD1	TRBJ2-3	.	CASSLARTGDLTDTQYF	TGTGCCAGCAGCTTAGCCCGGACAGGGGACCTCACAGATACGCAGTATTTT
TRBV2	.	TRBJ2-3	.	CASRRLTTTQYF	TGTGCCAGCAGACGACTCACAACTACGCAGTATTTT
TRBV9	.	TRBJ2-3	.	CASSPQITDTQYF	TGTGCCAGCAGCCCCCAGATCACAGATACGCAGTATTTT
TRBV6-2/TRBV6-3	TRBD2	TRBJ2-1	.	CASSHNLAANEQFF	TGTGCCAGCAGCCATAATCTAGCGGCAAATGAGCAGTTCTTC
TRBV2	TRBD1	TRBJ2-5	.	CASSDESRGLEETQYF	TGTGCCAGCAGTGATGAAAGCAGGGGGCTGGAGGAGACCCAGTACTTC
TRBV5-1	TRBD2	TRBJ2-3	once	CASSLEGTSGGAGDTQYF	TGCGCCAGCAGCTTGGAGGGGACTAGCGGGGGGGCCGGAGATACGCAGTATTTT
TRBV2	.	TRBJ1-6	.	CASSDRSYNSPLHF	TGTGCCAGCAGTGATCGGTCCTATAATTCACCCCTCCACTTT
TRBV5-1	.	TRBJ1-2	.	CASSSDIYYGYTF	TGCGCCAGCAGCTCGGACATTTACTATGGCTACACCTTC
TRBV11-1	TRBD1	TRBJ1-6	.	CASSAGGSYNSPLHF	TGTGCCAGCAGCGCAGGGGGGTCCTATAATTCACCCCTCCACTTT
TRBV7-3	.	TRBJ2-3	.	CASSLIGDTQYF	TGTGCCAGCAGCTTAATCGGGGATACGCAGTATTTT
TRBV28	.	TRBJ2-1	few	CASRIGVDEQFF	TGTGCCAGCAGGATAGGGGTGGATGAGCAGTTCTTC